The present T cell receptor (beta chain) was sequenced within a study of spatial heterogeneity in lung cancer. This clonotype was seen many times. Specified time point: sample taken at primary tumor resection. Untreated early-stage non-small cell lung cancer patients, 55 to 85 in total, were the donors. TCRdb redid the calling of the 5' RACE reads with MiXCR, one entry per CDR3 protein. The sample holds tens of thousands of distinct CDR3 sequences; nearly 7% are singletons and the top ten take about 39%. V lost 4 bases and J lost 7; bases outside the gene matches: 12. Germline-derived CDR1 and CDR2 are SGHNT and YYREEE (reference sequence). The CDR3 length is 17 residues.

The starting material was PBMCs, obtained at surgery. This TCR was sampled from a female donor with early-stage non-small cell lung cancer. V and J are TRBV5-4 and TRBJ2-1; TRBD2 aligns across 12 bases. CDR3 sequence: CASSSDPGLAGRNEQFF. The CDR3 region has the DNA TGTGCCAGCAGCAGTGACCCGGGACTAGCGGGTCGGAATGAGCAGTTCTTC. The full variable domain, with the rest looked up from reference TRBV5-4 and TRBJ2-1, is ETGVTQSPTHLIKTRGQQVTLRCSSQSGHNTVSWYQQALGQGPQFIFQYYREEENGRGNFPPRFSGLQFPNYSSELNVNALELDDSALYLCASSSDPGLAGRNEQFFGPGTRLTVL.